The next 11 T cell receptor beta chains were all read from a single sample in a study of CD8 T cells in Susac syndrome. RNA amounts of about 0.5 to 1 ug underwent reverse transcription with random hexamers. TCRdb itself ran the immunoSEQ multiplex PCR reads through MiXCR, one entry per CDR3 protein. The sample holds 130,000 to 150,000 distinct CDR3 sequences, around 94% seen once. The sample comprised CD4+ T cells from PBMCs. These receptors all come from a human donor in good health.

The chain recombines TRBV28 with TRBJ2-1; TRBD1 matches 7 bases. After removal of 6 bases from V and 3 bases from J, the junction contained 5 bases not matched to a gene. Germline CDR1 is MDHEN and CDR2 is SYDVKM. The CDR3 has 14 amino acids. In DNA form, the CDR3 reads TGTGCCAGCAGAGCAGGGGGAAACTACAATGAGCAGTTCTTC. Its protein product is CASRAGGNYNEQFF.

The gene calls are TRBV6-5 and TRBJ2-3; D is ambiguous. CDR3 length: 13 amino acids. Germline values: CDR1 MNHEY, CDR2 SVGAGI. The V end was cut by 6 bases, the J end by 2 bases, with 9 bases between. The CDR3 sequence is CASRPVITDTQYF. CDR3 bases: TGTGCCAGCAGACCCGTCATCACAGATACGCAGTATTTT.

J is TRBJ1-4 and V is TRBV7-2, with D uncertain. The length of the CDR3 is 11 residues. CDR1 is SGHTA, CDR2 FQGNSA, per germline. Trimming shortened V by 5 bases and J by 7 bases, and 5 bases separated the two germline ends. The CDR3, as DNA: TGTGCCAGCAGCGCCAGTGAAAAACTGTTTTTT. Protein: CASSASEKLFF. The full variable domain, its missing parts supplied by reference TRBV7-2 and TRBJ1-4, is GAGVSQSPSNKVTEKGKDVELRCDPISGHTALYWYRQSLGQGLEFLIYFQGNSAPDKSGLPSDRFSAERTGGSVSTLTIQRTQQEDSAVYLCASSASEKLFFGSGTQLSVL.

The CDR3 is CASSGPRGPSTDTQYF. The CDR3 DNA reads TGTGCCAGCAGCGGCCCTCGGGGGCCGAGCACAGATACGCAGTATTTT. The V call is TRBV28, the J call TRBJ2-3; D is perhaps TRBD1 or TRBD2 (6 bases each). V lost 6 bases, J lost 0 bases, and 16 bases lay in between. The CDR3 is 16 residues long. CDR1 is MDHEN and CDR2 is SYDVKM in the germline V gene.

This clonotype occurred once. The rearrangement uses TRBV5-1 and TRBJ2-7; D gene unclear. This CDR3 contains 13 residues. In germline, CDR1 is SGHRS, CDR2 YFSETQ. Deletions cut 4 bases from V and 1 base from J, with 9 bases between. CDR3 residues: CASSDGRSYEQYF. The CDR3 coding sequence is TGCGCCAGCAGCGACGGACGGTCCTACGAGCAGTACTTC.

The chain employs TRBV19 and TRBJ2-1; D gene uncertain. Germline-derived CDR1 and CDR2 are LNHDA and SQIVND (reference sequence). Trimming took off 3 bases at V and 8 bases at J, with 14 bases between the two ends. This CDR3 contains 14 residues. CDR3 residues: CASSIFDGSDEQFF. The CDR3 region has the DNA TGTGCCAGTAGTATTTTCGACGGGTCGGATGAGCAGTTCTTC.

CDR3 protein: CASSSPGGVSYEQYF. Written as DNA, the CDR3 is TGTGCCAGCAGCTCTCCAGGGGGAGTCTCCTACGAGCAGTACTTC. The chain has TRBV7-9 and TRBJ2-7; 7 nucleotides align to TRBD1. The V segment lost 4 bases and the J segment 0 bases; nucleotides outside the gene matches: 6. This CDR3 contains 15 residues. Germline V gene data show CDR1 as SEHNR and CDR2 as FQNEAQ (reference sequence). Looking up the rest from reference TRBV7-9 and TRBJ2-7 gives the full variable domain: DTGVSQNPRHKITKRGQNVTFRCDPISEHNRLYWYRQTLGQGPEFLTYFQNEAQLEKSRLLSDRFSAERPKGSFSTLEIQRTEQGDSAMYLCASSSPGGVSYEQYFGPGTRLTVT.

This chain links TRBV6-2 or TRBV6-3 with TRBJ2-5; possibly TRBD1 for D (5 bases). V lost 11 bases, J lost 2 bases, and 12 bases lay in between. The CDR3 is 12 residues long. CDR1 and CDR2 (germline): MNHEY, SVGEGT. CDR3 DNA: TGTGCCGTACAGGCAGGACAAGAGACCCAGTACTTC. This codes for CAVQAGQETQYF.

This clonotype is a singleton in its sample. This sequence joins TRBV7-3 and TRBJ1-1; D is ambiguous. The CDR3 is made up of 13 amino acids. In germline, CDR1 is SGHTA, CDR2 FQGTGA. V gave up 4 bases and J gave up 3 bases, with 9 bases separating them. CDR3 in amino acids: CASSSQSHTEAFF. In DNA form, the CDR3 reads TGTGCCAGCAGCTCACAGTCGCACACTGAAGCTTTCTTT.

The chain has TRBV6-6 and TRBJ2-1; D gene uncertain. The CDR3 extends over 12 amino acids. Trimming removed 0 bases from V and 11 bases from J, with 8 bases in between. Per the germline V gene, CDR1 is MNHNY and CDR2 is SVGAGI (reference sequence). The CDR3: CASSYSPEKQFF. CDR3 nucleotides: TGTGCCAGCAGTTACTCTCCTGAGAAGCAGTTCTTC.

This chain uses TRBV3-1 with TRBJ1-1; TRBD1 aligns across 10 bases. This CDR3 region has 17 residues. V was pared by 4 bases and J by 5 bases, with 13 bases of the junction left unmatched. Germline assignment: CDR1 LGHDT and CDR2 YNNKEL (reference sequence). The CDR3 DNA follows: TGTGCCAGCAGCCGGACCCCGGGACAGGGGCGGCGTACTGAAGCTTTCTTT. It translates to CASSRTPGQGRRTEAFF.